This T cell receptor (beta chain) was sequenced in a study of shared clonotypes between healthy human individuals. The repertoire was sequenced with immunoSEQ multiplex PCR; TCRdb's copy has only in-frame clones and lacks some. The sample has roughly 660,000 clones; 90% are singletons. Germline loops: CDR1 SEHNR, CDR2 FQNEAQ (reference sequence). The V end lost 1 base, the J end lost 6 bases, and 8 bases lay between the germline ends. CDR3 length: 13 residues. Sample: memory CD8+ T cells from PBMCs. Subset in this sample: CD45RO+ cells pooled with CCR7-negative TemRA cells. This rearrangement joins TRBV7-9 to TRBJ2-3; D uncertain. This sequence originates from a man younger than 30 in good health. Some clones in this sample may be carry-over from other donors' samples. CDR3 DNA: TGTGCCAGCAGCTTAGATTGGGTGGATACGCAGTATTTT. Protein: CASSLDWVDTQYF.